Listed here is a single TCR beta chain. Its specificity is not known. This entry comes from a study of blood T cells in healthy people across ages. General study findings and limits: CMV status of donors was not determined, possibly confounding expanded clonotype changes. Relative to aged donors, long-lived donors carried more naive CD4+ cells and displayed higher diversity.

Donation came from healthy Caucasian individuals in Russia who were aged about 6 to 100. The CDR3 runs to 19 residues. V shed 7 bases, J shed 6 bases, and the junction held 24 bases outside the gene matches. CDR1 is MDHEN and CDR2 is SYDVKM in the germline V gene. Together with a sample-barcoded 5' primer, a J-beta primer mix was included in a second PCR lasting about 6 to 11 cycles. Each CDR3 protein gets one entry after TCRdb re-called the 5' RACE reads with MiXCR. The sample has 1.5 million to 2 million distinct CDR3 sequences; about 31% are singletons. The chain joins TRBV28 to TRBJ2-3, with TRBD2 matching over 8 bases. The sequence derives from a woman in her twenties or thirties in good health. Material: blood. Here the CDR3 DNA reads TGTGCCAGCAACCCTAAGCCCGGGCTAGCGGGCCCTCGGGCGGATACGCAGTATTTT. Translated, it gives CASNPKPGLAGPRADTQYF.